These 23 T cell receptor beta chains were all obtained from the same sample, sequenced in a study of blood T cell repertoires in COVID-19. Here immunoSEQ multiplex PCR was the method, and the copy in TCRdb shows in-frame clones only, minus some. The table lists approximately 210,000 clones, roughly 79% of them singletons, with around 9.3% in the top ten. Sequenced input: PBMCs or T cells enriched from blood (not recorded which). The receptors were gathered from a woman aged 45-65 years with acute COVID-19.

This clone occurred many times. The chain links TRBV6-2 or TRBV6-3 to TRBJ2-7; D is possibly TRBD2 (6 bases). V dropped 6 bases and J dropped 1 base, with 16 bases sitting between them. The CDR3 contains 15 residues. Germline lookup yields CDR1 MNHEY and CDR2 SVGEGT. The CDR3: CASSIQVAASYEQYF. The CDR3 DNA reads TGTGCCAGCAGCATACAGGTAGCGGCATCCTACGAGCAGTACTTC.

The chain uses TRBV29-1 and TRBJ1-2; 8 bases fit TRBD1. Germline CDR1 and CDR2: SQVTM and ANQGSEA. With V trimmed by 0 bases and J by 5 bases, 2 bases remained unmatched. This CDR3 comprises 13 residues. Here the CDR3 reads CSVEDRGQYGYTF. CDR3 nucleotides: TGCAGCGTTGAAGACAGGGGGCAATATGGCTACACCTTC.

The chain combines TRBV12-3 or TRBV12-4 with TRBJ2-2; tentative D call: TRBD1 (6 bases). Trimming stripped 10 bases from V and 7 bases from J, with 16 bases between. The length of the CDR3 is 13 residues. In DNA, the CDR3 is TGTGCCATGCTCACAGGGACCAGCGGGGAGCTGTTTTTT. It yields the protein CAMLTGTSGELFF.

The CDR3 nucleotides read TGTGCCAGCAGCTCCCGGCGGAGGGGAGACTACGAGCAGTACTTC. It specifies CASSSRRRGDYEQYF. The chain employs TRBV11-2 and TRBJ2-7; D is perhaps TRBD2 (6 bases). Deletions cut 4 bases from V and 3 bases from J, with 16 bases between. In germline, CDR1 is SGHAT, CDR2 FQNNGV. This CDR3 spans 15 amino acids. Based on the CDR3 plus reference TRBV11-2 and TRBJ2-7, the full variable domain is EAGVAQSPRYKIIEKRQSVAFWCNPISGHATLYWYQQILGQGPKLLIQFQNNGVVDDSQLPKDRFSAERLKGVDSTLKIQPAKLEDSAVYLCASSSRRRGDYEQYFGPGTRLTVT.

This chain joins TRBV6-5 and TRBJ1-6; possible D gene TRBD1, 6 bases. The CDR3 runs 15 residues. V was clipped by 0 bases and J by 10 bases, with 13 bases between them. Germline V gives CDR1 MNHEY, CDR2 SVGAGI. The CDR3 is CASSYSIGGASPLHF. CDR3 nucleotide sequence: TGTGCCAGCAGTTACTCGATTGGGGGCGCATCACCCCTCCACTTT.

V and J are TRBV5-1 and TRBJ2-1; 12 nucleotides align to TRBD2. The CDR3 is 14 amino acids. J was trimmed by 7 bases and V by 5 bases; bases with no gene match: 4. Looked up from germline, CDR1 is SGHRS and CDR2 is YFSETQ. The CDR3 coding sequence is TGCGCCAGCAGGGGACTAGCGGGTACGAATGAGCAGTTCTTC. This codes for CASRGLAGTNEQFF. The whole variable domain, remainder taken from reference TRBV5-1 and TRBJ2-1, is KAGVTQTPRYLIKTRGQQVTLSCSPISGHRSVSWYQQTPGQGLQFLFEYFSETQRNKGNFPGRFSGRQFSNSRSEMNVSTLELGDSALYLCASRGLAGTNEQFFGPGTRLTVL.

The chain carries TRBV6-5 and TRBJ2-2, with 7 bases that match TRBD2. This CDR3 region has 15 residues. With V trimmed by 7 bases and J by 4 bases, 9 bases remained unmatched. From germline, CDR1 is MNHEY and CDR2 SVGAGI. The CDR3 nucleotides read TGTGCCAGCACCCCCGGACTAGGTGGCACCGGGGAGCTGTTTTTT. Its translation is CASTPGLGGTGELFF.

The chain has TRBV20-1 and TRBJ2-4; a weak D match, TRBD1 (7 bases). Germline CDR1 reads DFQATT; CDR2 reads SNEGSKA (reference sequence). The germline V and J ends were trimmed by 3 bases and 6 bases, with 9 bases remaining between them. The CDR3 has 12 residues. CDR3 region: CSASQGGNIQYF. The CDR3 DNA sequence: TGCAGTGCTAGTCAGGGGGGAAACATTCAGTACTTC.

The chain is built from TRBV28 and TRBJ2-7; D call uncertain. V lost 3 bases and J 2 bases, leaving 14 bases between the germline ends. The CDR3 runs 15 residues. Germline V gene data show CDR1 as MDHEN and CDR2 as SYDVKM. The CDR3 spells CASSFSQNEAYEQYF. The CDR3 nucleotides are TGTGCCAGCAGTTTTTCCCAGAATGAAGCCTACGAGCAGTACTTC.

This clone was detected a few times. The V gene is TRBV4-3, the J gene TRBJ2-7; 9 bases are shared with TRBD1. The trim removed 4 bases at V and 2 bases at J, leaving 6 bases unmatched. This CDR3 has 15 residues. Germline-derived CDR1 and CDR2 are LGHNA and YSLEER. In DNA form, the CDR3 reads TGCGCCAGCAGCCCCCAGGGACAGGGTCCCTACGAGCAGTACTTC. Its translation: CASSPQGQGPYEQYF.

The V and J genes are TRBV5-4 and TRBJ1-6; a possible D gene is TRBD1 (5 bases). This CDR3 spans 17 amino acids. V was cut by 4 bases and J by 5 bases, with 19 bases left in between. Looked up from germline, CDR1 is SGHNT and CDR2 is YYREEE (reference sequence). CDR3 loop: CASSLPGGEIDNSPLHF. The CDR3 DNA follows: TGTGCCAGCAGCCTGCCTGGGGGGGAAATCGATAATTCACCCCTCCACTTT.

The rearrangement joins TRBV7-9 to TRBJ2-2; 7 nucleotides match TRBD1. The CDR3 consists of 13 residues. CDR1 SEHNR and CDR2 FQNEAQ come from the germline V gene (reference sequence). V trimming: 11 bases; J trimming: 0 bases; junction bases outside the gene matches: 3. This CDR3 is CADRVSNTGELFF. CDR3 sequence (DNA): TGTGCCGACAGGGTTTCGAACACCGGGGAGCTGTTTTTT.

This chain uses TRBV15 with TRBJ2-2; D might be TRBD1 (6 bases). Germline V gives CDR1 LNHNV, CDR2 YYDKDF (reference sequence). The CDR3 consists of 14 residues. V lost 0 bases and J lost 6, with 8 bases in between. DNA of the CDR3: TGTGCCACCAGCAGAGACGGGACACCCGGGGAGCTGTTTTTT. Translated, it gives CATSRDGTPGELFF. The whole variable domain, remainder taken from reference TRBV15 and TRBJ2-2, is DAMVIQNPRYQVTQFGKPVTLSCSQTLNHNVMYWYQQKSSQAPKLLFHYYDKDFNNEADTPDNFQSRRPNTSFCFLDIRSPGLGDTAMYLCATSRDGTPGELFFGEGSRLTVL.

The rearrangement joins TRBV14 to TRBJ2-7; D is possibly TRBD2 (6 bases). The CDR3 contains 15 residues. CDR1 SGHDN and CDR2 FVKESK come from the germline V gene. V was shortened by 4 bases and J by 2 bases, with 15 bases between the two germline ends. As DNA, the CDR3 is TGTGCCAGCAGCCGGAGGGCGGGGACCGCCTACGAGCAGTACTTC. Its protein is CASSRRAGTAYEQYF.

The rearrangement joins TRBV7-9 to TRBJ1-2; 9 nucleotides align to TRBD1. The CDR3 is 14 residues long. The V segment lost 5 bases and the J segment 5 bases; nucleotides outside the gene matches: 6. Germline V gives CDR1 SEHNR, CDR2 FQNEAQ (reference sequence). CDR3 coding DNA: TGTGCCAGCAGCCCCCAGACAGGGGGATATGGCTACACCTTC. Protein sequence: CASSPQTGGYGYTF.

The J gene is TRBJ2-2, the V gene TRBV9; possible D gene TRBD2, 5 bases. Trimming removed 5 bases at V and 3 bases at J, with 5 bases between. Germline V CDR1 and CDR2: SGDLS, YYNGEE. The CDR3 loop spans 12 amino acids. The CDR3 DNA reads TGTGCCAGCAGGGAGGACACCGGGGAGCTGTTTTTT. This sequence encodes CASREDTGELFF.

The V and J genes are TRBV28 and TRBJ2-3, with a possible D match to TRBD1 (6 bases). Trimming took off 4 bases at V and 0 bases at J, with 11 bases between the two ends. This CDR3 is built from 15 residues. Germline V CDR1 and CDR2: MDHEN, SYDVKM. The CDR3: CASSSDRYSTDTQYF. The DNA for the CDR3 is TGTGCCAGCAGTTCCGACAGGTATAGCACAGATACGCAGTATTTT. The variable domain in full, completed from reference TRBV28 and TRBJ2-3, reads DVKVTQSSRYLVKRTGEKVFLECVQDMDHENMFWYRQDPGLGLRLIYFSYDVKMKEKGDIPEGYSVSREKKERFSLILESASTNQTSMYLCASSSDRYSTDTQYFGPGTRLTVL.

The chain joins TRBV5-8 to TRBJ1-1, with a tentative D call TRBD1 (5 bases). The germline CDR1 and CDR2 sequences are SGHTS and YDEGEE. Trimming cost V 6 bases and J 3 bases, with 18 bases left between them. This CDR3 is built from 15 residues. CDR3 amino acids: CASNPGRGGDTEAFF. The DNA for the CDR3 is TGTGCCAGCAACCCTGGACGGGGAGGGGACACTGAAGCTTTCTTT.

This clone has a handful of counts. The chain combines TRBV28 with TRBJ1-1, with D maybe TRBD1 (6 bases). The ends were cut back, 8 bases at V and 0 bases at J, with 19 bases in the middle. CDR3 length: 16 amino acids. CDR1 and CDR2 from the germline V gene are MDHEN and SYDVKM. The CDR3 spells CASGGGGANMNTEAFF. Written as DNA, the CDR3 is TGTGCCAGCGGCGGGGGGGGCGCAAACATGAACACTGAAGCTTTCTTT. Looking up the rest from reference TRBV28 and TRBJ1-1 gives the full variable domain: DVKVTQSSRYLVKRTGEKVFLECVQDMDHENMFWYRQDPGLGLRLIYFSYDVKMKEKGDIPEGYSVSREKKERFSLILESASTNQTSMYLCASGGGGANMNTEAFFGQGTRLTVV.

In DNA form, the CDR3 reads TGTGCCAGCTCCCCTCTCGACAGGGCCGAGCAGTACTTC. Translating it yields CASSPLDRAEQYF. The rearrangement links TRBV18 to TRBJ2-7; 7 nucleotides align to TRBD1. Germline values: CDR1 KGHSH, CDR2 LQKENI. This CDR3 has 13 residues. V dropped 6 bases and J dropped 6; count of bases not matched to a gene: 8.

The V call is TRBV7-2, the J call TRBJ2-2, with no clear D. CDR1 and CDR2 (germline): SGHTA, FQGNSA. V was shortened by 5 bases and J by 3 bases, with 4 bases between the two germline ends. The CDR3 is 12 amino acids. The CDR3 here is CASSADTGELFF. CDR3 sequence (DNA): TGTGCCAGCAGCGCAGACACCGGGGAGCTGTTTTTT. Filled out from reference TRBV7-2 and TRBJ2-2, the complete variable domain reads GAGVSQSPSNKVTEKGKDVELRCDPISGHTALYWYRQSLGQGLEFLIYFQGNSAPDKSGLPSDRFSAERTGGSVSTLTIQRTQQEDSAVYLCASSADTGELFFGEGSRLTVL.

The gene calls are TRBV7-9 and TRBJ2-2; TRBD2 aligns across 9 bases. J was trimmed by 6 bases and V by 4 bases; bases with no gene match: 15. Germline V gene lookup returns CDR1 SEHNR and CDR2 FQNEAQ (reference sequence). There are 18 residues in the CDR3. CDR3 bases: TGTGCCAGCAGCTCGGGATTAGCGGGAGTGGGCCGGGCCGGGGAGCTGTTTTTT. Amino acids: CASSSGLAGVGRAGELFF. The variable domain in full, completed from reference TRBV7-9 and TRBJ2-2, reads DTGVSQNPRHKITKRGQNVTFRCDPISEHNRLYWYRQTLGQGPEFLTYFQNEAQLEKSRLLSDRFSAERPKGSFSTLEIQRTEQGDSAMYLCASSSGLAGVGRAGELFFGEGSRLTVL.

The V call is TRBV6-2 or TRBV6-3, the J call TRBJ1-5; tentatively, D is TRBD1 (6 bases). Germline CDR1 and CDR2: MNHEY and SVGEGT. This CDR3 contains 13 residues. Trimming stripped 2 bases from V and 7 bases from J, with 9 bases between. The CDR3 DNA reads as TGTGCCAGCAGTTACGGACAGCCACAGCCCCAGCATTTT. As protein: CASSYGQPQPQHF.